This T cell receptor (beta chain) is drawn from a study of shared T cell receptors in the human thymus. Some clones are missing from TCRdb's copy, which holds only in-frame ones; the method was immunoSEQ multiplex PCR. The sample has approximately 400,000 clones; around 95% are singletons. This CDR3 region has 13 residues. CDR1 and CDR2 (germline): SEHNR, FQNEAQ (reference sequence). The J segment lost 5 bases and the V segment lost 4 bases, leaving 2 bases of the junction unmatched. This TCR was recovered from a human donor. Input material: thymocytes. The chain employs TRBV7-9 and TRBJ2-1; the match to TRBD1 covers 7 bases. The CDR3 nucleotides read TGTGCCAGCAGCTCGGGACAGCACAATGAGCAGTTCTTC. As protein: CASSSGQHNEQFF.